The clone carrying this T cell receptor beta chain was counted many times. A J-beta primer mix and a sample-barcoded 5' primer were used in a second PCR of roughly 6 to 12 cycles. TCRdb re-called the 5' RACE reads through MiXCR, storing one row per CDR3 protein. Here the sample spans roughly 680,000 distinct CDR3 sequences, roughly half being singletons. These data belong to a study of blood T cells in healthy people across ages. Study summary: There was about one barcoded beta molecule captured by template switching per two T cells.

The germline V gene has CDR1 SGHRS and CDR2 YFSETQ. V shed 3 bases, J shed 0 bases, and the junction held 6 bases outside the gene matches. This CDR3 is 17 amino acids long. The sample taken for sequencing was blood. This clonotype was sampled from a woman at least 80 years old in good health. This rearrangement joins TRBV5-1 to TRBJ2-5; 12 nucleotides align to TRBD2. DNA of the CDR3: TGCGCCAGCAGCTCACTTACTAGCGGGGGGTACCAAGAGACCCAGTACTTC. Its translation is CASSSLTSGGYQETQYF.